Listed below are T cell receptor beta chains from one sample, sequenced in a study of cytomegalovirus exposure and HLA in healthy donors. Using immunoSEQ multiplex PCR, the repertoire was profiled, and TCRdb retains in-frame clones only, with some absent. This sample has 150,000 to 200,000 clones; 75% to 85% occur once, and the top ten carry about 2.2%. Sequencing used PBMCs. Receptors originate from a woman aged 45-65 years in good health and CMV-seronegative. Each CDR3 is given with its conserved first and last residue. The D gene is left open where the match is weak. A row's size may be missing; if present it is once, few, many or a size class.

d_gene: TRBD1
v_gene: TRBV28
abundance: few
j_gene: TRBJ1-5
CDR3nt: TGTGCCAGCAGTCAACGGACAGGGCTGGTGGGGCCCCAGCATTTT
CDR3aa: CASSQRTGLVGPQHF

d_gene: TRBD1
v_gene: TRBV4-1
abundance: -
j_gene: TRBJ2-7
CDR3nt: TGCGCCAGCAGCCGGGGGGGACAGGGGAGTTACGAGCAGTACTTC
CDR3aa: CASSRGGQGSYEQYF

d_gene: TRBD1
v_gene: TRBV12-5
abundance: -
j_gene: TRBJ2-7
CDR3nt: TGTGCTAGTGGGAACCGGGACAGGGGAGCGTACGAGCAGTACTTC
CDR3aa: CASGNRDRGAYEQYF

d_gene: TRBD1
v_gene: TRBV7-9
abundance: few
j_gene: TRBJ1-2
CDR3nt: TGTGCCAGCAGCTTAGGGGGGACAGACTATGGCTACACCTTC
CDR3aa: CASSLGGTDYGYTF

d_gene: -
v_gene: TRBV18
abundance: -
j_gene: TRBJ1-1
CDR3nt: TGTGCCAGCTCACCCTACAGGGTTGGTGAAGCTTTCTTT
CDR3aa: CASSPYRVGEAFF

d_gene: -
v_gene: TRBV11-2
abundance: -
j_gene: TRBJ2-2
CDR3nt: TGTGCCAGCAGCTTATTATGGGCAGGGCCACCGAACACCGGGGAGCTGTTTTTT
CDR3aa: CASSLLWAGPPNTGELFF

d_gene: TRBD1
v_gene: TRBV9
abundance: -
j_gene: TRBJ2-7
CDR3nt: TGTGCCAGCAGCGTAGGGACAGGTACCTACGAGCAGTACTTC
CDR3aa: CASSVGTGTYEQYF

d_gene: -
v_gene: TRBV28
abundance: -
j_gene: TRBJ1-5
CDR3nt: TGTGCCAGCAGTAGGGGGGGTGGCAATCAGCCCCAGCATTTT
CDR3aa: CASSRGGGNQPQHF

d_gene: TRBD2
v_gene: TRBV7-2
abundance: -
j_gene: TRBJ2-1
CDR3nt: TGTGCCAGCAGCTTAGGGGCGGGAGGGTTGAGGAATGAGCAGTTCTTC
CDR3aa: CASSLGAGGLRNEQFF

d_gene: TRBD2
v_gene: TRBV5-1
abundance: -
j_gene: TRBJ2-3
CDR3nt: TGCGCCAGCAGCCCCCCGACTAGCGGCCTCACGGATACGCAGTATTTT
CDR3aa: CASSPPTSGLTDTQYF

d_gene: TRBD1
v_gene: TRBV28
abundance: -
j_gene: TRBJ1-2
CDR3nt: TGTGCCAGCAGTCCTTCCTCTGGGGCAGGGGGGAACTATGGCTACACCTTC
CDR3aa: CASSPSSGAGGNYGYTF

d_gene: -
v_gene: TRBV5-5
abundance: -
j_gene: TRBJ2-7
CDR3nt: TGTGCCAGCAGCCTCGGGGTAGCGCCGACCTACGAGCAGTACTTC
CDR3aa: CASSLGVAPTYEQYF

d_gene: TRBD2
v_gene: TRBV6-1
abundance: -
j_gene: TRBJ2-1
CDR3nt: TGTGCCAGCAGTACTACGGGGGGCTACAATGAGCAGTTCTTC
CDR3aa: CASSTTGGYNEQFF

d_gene: TRBD1
v_gene: TRBV27
abundance: -
j_gene: TRBJ2-1
CDR3nt: TGTGCCAGCAGTCCTAGGACAGGGATGGGTAATGAGCAGTTCTTC
CDR3aa: CASSPRTGMGNEQFF

d_gene: TRBD2
v_gene: TRBV28
abundance: -
j_gene: TRBJ2-7
CDR3nt: TGTGCCAGCAGTCTATCGGGAGGTAACTACGAGCAGTACTTC
CDR3aa: CASSLSGGNYEQYF

d_gene: -
v_gene: TRBV6-1
abundance: -
j_gene: TRBJ1-4
CDR3nt: TGTGCCAGCAGTGAAACGTCGAGGGAGGAGGAAAAACTGTTTTTT
CDR3aa: CASSETSREEEKLFF

d_gene: -
v_gene: TRBV18
abundance: -
j_gene: TRBJ1-2
CDR3nt: TGTGCCGGCTCACCTTCGACAGCCGAGAAGTATGGCTACACCTTC
CDR3aa: CAGSPSTAEKYGYTF

d_gene: TRBD1
v_gene: TRBV9
abundance: -
j_gene: TRBJ1-1
CDR3nt: TGTGCCAGCAGCGCCGCAGGGGGAGTCACTGAAGCTTTCTTT
CDR3aa: CASSAAGGVTEAFF

d_gene: -
v_gene: TRBV27
abundance: -
j_gene: TRBJ2-3
CDR3nt: TGTGCCAGCAGCAGCACAGGGCGCGGTACGCAGTATTTT
CDR3aa: CASSSTGRGTQYF

d_gene: TRBD1
v_gene: TRBV6-6
abundance: -
j_gene: TRBJ1-2
CDR3nt: TGTGCCAGCAGGAGGGACAGGGGTCCTTCTAACTATGGCTACACCTTC
CDR3aa: CASRRDRGPSNYGYTF

d_gene: TRBD2
v_gene: TRBV4-2
abundance: -
j_gene: TRBJ2-1
CDR3nt: TGTGCCAGCAGCCAAACCCCAGGGCGGGAGGACAATGAGCAGTTCTTC
CDR3aa: CASSQTPGREDNEQFF

d_gene: -
v_gene: TRBV15
abundance: -
j_gene: TRBJ2-1
CDR3nt: TGTGCCACCAGCAGGACCACTACCTCCTACAATGAGCAGTTCTTC
CDR3aa: CATSRTTTSYNEQFF

d_gene: -
v_gene: TRBV6-1
abundance: -
j_gene: TRBJ1-5
CDR3nt: TGTGCCAGCAGCAGGAGGGCGGATCAGCCCCAGCATTTT
CDR3aa: CASSRRADQPQHF

d_gene: -
v_gene: TRBV19
abundance: -
j_gene: TRBJ2-1
CDR3nt: TGTGCCAGTAGCCGGGACTCGTACAATGAGCAGTTCTTC
CDR3aa: CASSRDSYNEQFF

d_gene: -
v_gene: TRBV27
abundance: -
j_gene: TRBJ2-2
CDR3nt: TGTGCCAGCAGTTTTCAGGCTACCGGGGAGCTGTTTTTT
CDR3aa: CASSFQATGELFF

d_gene: -
v_gene: TRBV7-9
abundance: -
j_gene: TRBJ2-1
CDR3nt: TGTGCCAGCAGCTTAGTTATTTATGAGCAGTTCTTC
CDR3aa: CASSLVIYEQFF

d_gene: TRBD2
v_gene: TRBV7-2
abundance: -
j_gene: TRBJ2-5
CDR3nt: TGTGCCAGCAGCCTAACTAGCGGGGGGGAGACCCAGTACTTC
CDR3aa: CASSLTSGGETQYF

d_gene: TRBD2
v_gene: TRBV7-2
abundance: -
j_gene: TRBJ2-3
CDR3nt: TGTGCCAGCAGCTTAGGGACCGGGACTAGCACATTCACAGATACGCAGTATTTT
CDR3aa: CASSLGTGTSTFTDTQYF

d_gene: -
v_gene: TRBV4-2
abundance: few
j_gene: TRBJ2-4
CDR3nt: TGTGCCAGCAGCCAAGATCCAGGTCAGTTCCGCATTCAGTACTTC
CDR3aa: CASSQDPGQFRIQYF

d_gene: -
v_gene: TRBV27
abundance: -
j_gene: TRBJ1-2
CDR3nt: TGTGCCAGCAGAGGAATGGAGGAGAGCTACACCTTC
CDR3aa: CASRGMEESYTF

d_gene: -
v_gene: TRBV11-2
abundance: -
j_gene: TRBJ1-1
CDR3nt: TGTGCCAGCAGCTACAATAGGGGGAACACTGAAGCTTTCTTT
CDR3aa: CASSYNRGNTEAFF

d_gene: -
v_gene: TRBV2
abundance: once
j_gene: TRBJ1-1
CDR3nt: TGTGCCAGCAGTGAAGACAGCCTGAACACTGAAGCTTTCTTT
CDR3aa: CASSEDSLNTEAFF

d_gene: TRBD2
v_gene: TRBV6-6
abundance: few
j_gene: TRBJ2-7
CDR3nt: TGTGCCAGCAGTCTACTAGCGGGAGGGCCCTACGAGCAGTACTTC
CDR3aa: CASSLLAGGPYEQYF

d_gene: -
v_gene: TRBV5-1
abundance: -
j_gene: TRBJ1-3
CDR3nt: TGCGCCAGCAGCCGCCCCGGACCCCGAGGGAAGATATATTTT
CDR3aa: CASSRPGPRGKIYF

d_gene: TRBD1
v_gene: TRBV19
abundance: -
j_gene: TRBJ1-1
CDR3nt: TGTGCCAGTAGTAAAGAGACAGGGGGGACTGAAGCTTTCTTT
CDR3aa: CASSKETGGTEAFF

d_gene: TRBD1
v_gene: TRBV7-9
abundance: -
j_gene: TRBJ1-5
CDR3nt: TGTGCCAGCAGCCAGGACAGGGGTAATCAGCCCCAGCATTTT
CDR3aa: CASSQDRGNQPQHF

d_gene: TRBD1
v_gene: TRBV6-1
abundance: -
j_gene: TRBJ1-5
CDR3nt: TGTGCCAGCAGTGTGGACAGGGCCGGCAATCAGCCCCAGCATTTT
CDR3aa: CASSVDRAGNQPQHF

d_gene: TRBD1
v_gene: TRBV5-1
abundance: -
j_gene: TRBJ1-1
CDR3nt: TGCGCCAGCAGCCCCTTACGACAGGGAAGCACTGAAGCTTTCTTT
CDR3aa: CASSPLRQGSTEAFF